The clone carrying this T cell receptor beta chain was counted a few times. The antigen remains unidentified. This specimen comes from a study of cytomegalovirus exposure and HLA in healthy donors. Overall study results and limits: For presence/absence analyses, sequencing depth was assumed to be roughly uniform across donors. Specific recognition of CMV antigens was confirmed in vitro for a few chains (all CMV-associated). Among TCR sequences, most were rare, though some public TCRs appeared in many donors.

From germline, CDR1 is ENHRY and CDR2 SYGVKD. This CDR3 spans 15 amino acids. Trimming pared 3 bases from V and 7 bases from J, leaving 18 bases between. A multiplex PCR was run with 60 Vbeta primers and 13 Jbeta primers. Only in-frame clones appear in the TCRdb table, and some are missing; sequencing was by immunoSEQ multiplex PCR. The sample has over 20,000 clones, approximately 70% seen once; the top ten hold about 4.2%. V gene TRBV10-3 combines with J gene TRBJ2-5; D is possibly TRBD2 (6 bases). Sequenced material: PBMCs. The TCR comes from a woman in her 50s in good health and CMV-seronegative. CDR3 region: CAISESTGVEGTQYF. Written as DNA, the CDR3 is TGTGCCATCAGTGAATCAACGGGAGTTGAAGGGACCCAGTACTTC.